This TCR beta chain is drawn from a study of cytomegalovirus exposure and HLA in healthy donors. Use of 60 Vbeta and 13 Jbeta primers characterized the PCR. Sequenced by immunoSEQ multiplex PCR; TCRdb stores in-frame clones only, minus some. The sample lists over 50,000 clones, around 85% occurring once. The study's findings and limits: An analysis that was carried out later associated some 17,000 TCR beta sequences with HLA alleles at 0.05 false discovery rate. Among the sequence variants, a highly shared cluster was likely an artifact of sequencing.

After removal of 4 bases from V and 2 bases from J, the junction contained 8 bases not matched to a gene. The germline gives CDR1 GTSNPN, CDR2 SVGIG (reference sequence). This CDR3 has 15 residues. This clone was seen more than once but under ten times. Its antigen is as yet unknown. V usage is TRBV30 and J usage is TRBJ1-1, with 9 bases that match TRBD1. The clonotype comes from a man aged 35-49 years in good health and CMV-seronegative. Sample: PBMCs. CDR3 DNA sequence: TGTGCCTGGAATAAAGGGGGACAGGGAAACACTGAAGCTTTCTTT. Amino acids: CAWNKGGQGNTEAFF.